This T cell receptor (beta chain) comes out of a study of identical twins. V was cut by 0 bases and J by 11 bases, with 11 bases left in between. The CDR3 consists of 14 residues. Germline V gene sequence: CDR1 ENHRY, CDR2 SYGVKD. TCRdb reprocessed the 5' RACE reads with MiXCR, giving one entry per CDR3 protein. The sample has about 470,000 distinct CDR3 sequences, 20% to 25% seen once. There are a few counts of this clonotype. The data were also submitted as part of a second study, on T cells expressing NK-cell markers.

The sequenced sample consisted of CD4+ T cells sorted from blood. J is TRBJ2-6 and V is TRBV10-3, with no clear D. This clonotype originated in a woman aged 18-29 years in good health. CDR3 coding DNA: TGTGCCATCAGTGAGTCAATGGGATTGGACGTCCTGACTTTC. Protein: CAISESMGLDVLTF.